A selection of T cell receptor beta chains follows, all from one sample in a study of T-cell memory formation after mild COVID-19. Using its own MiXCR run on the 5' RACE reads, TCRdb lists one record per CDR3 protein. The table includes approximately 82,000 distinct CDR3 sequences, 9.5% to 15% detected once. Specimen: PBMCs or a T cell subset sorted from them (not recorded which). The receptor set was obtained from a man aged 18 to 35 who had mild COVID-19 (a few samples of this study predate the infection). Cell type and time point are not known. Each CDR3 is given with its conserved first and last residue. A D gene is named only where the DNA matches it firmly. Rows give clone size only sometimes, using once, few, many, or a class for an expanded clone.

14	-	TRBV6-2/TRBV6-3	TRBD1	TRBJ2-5	TGTGCCGCCGACGAGGACAGGAACCTAGAGACCCAGTACTTC	CAADEDRNLETQYF
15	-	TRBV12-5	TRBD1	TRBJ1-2	TGTGCTAGTGGTTCCGCCGGGACAGCCCTTGGCGGCTACACCTTC	CASGSAGTALGGYTF
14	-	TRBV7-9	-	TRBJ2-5	TGTGCCAGCAGCTTAGGTGGCGGCCAAGAGACCCAGTACTTC	CASSLGGGQETQYF
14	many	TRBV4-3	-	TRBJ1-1	TGCGCCAGCACCCCGGGAAGTGCGAACACTGAAGCTTTCTTT	CASTPGSANTEAFF
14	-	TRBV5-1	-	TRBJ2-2	TGCGCCAGCAGGTATTCTACAGGCGCCGGGGAGCTGTTTTTT	CASRYSTGAGELFF
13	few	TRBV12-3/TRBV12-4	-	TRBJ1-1	TGTGCCAGCAGTTTAACAGCTGCGGTGAAAGCTTTCTTT	CASSLTAAVKAFF
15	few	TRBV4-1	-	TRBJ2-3	TGCGCCAGCAGCCAAGACCCCGGGACTACAGATACGCAGTATTTT	CASSQDPGTTDTQYF
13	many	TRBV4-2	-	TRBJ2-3	TGTGCCAGCAGCCATCGCTTTACAGATACGCAGTATTTT	CASSHRFTDTQYF
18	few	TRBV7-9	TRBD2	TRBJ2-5	TGTGCCAGCACCGACGGGGGACTAGCGGGGGGCCTGCAAGAGACCCAGTACTTC	CASTDGGLAGGLQETQYF
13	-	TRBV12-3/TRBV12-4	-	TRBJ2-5	TGTGCCAGCAGTTTCGTCGGCCCTGAGACCCAGTACTTC	CASSFVGPETQYF
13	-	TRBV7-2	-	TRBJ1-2	TGTGCCAGCAGCTCCCCGGGGGCGTTAGGCTACACCTTC	CASSSPGALGYTF
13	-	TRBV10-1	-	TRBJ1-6	TGCGCCAGCAGTCCTGGGGTTGGATCACCACTCCACTTT	CASSPGVGSPLHF
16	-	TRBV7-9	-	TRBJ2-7	TGTGCCAGCAGCTTAGTTCCGACAGGCCAACACTACGAGCAGTACTTC	CASSLVPTGQHYEQYF
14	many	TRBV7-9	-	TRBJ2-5	TGTGCCAGCAGCTTTCAAGGCTACCAAGAGACCCAGTACTTC	CASSFQGYQETQYF
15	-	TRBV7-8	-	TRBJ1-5	TGTGCCAGCAGCTTAGAACAGGCGGAGAATCAGCCCCAGCATTTT	CASSLEQAENQPQHF
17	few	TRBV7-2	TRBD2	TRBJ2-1	TGTGCCAGCAGCTTATTGGGGCGGGGGGCCTTAATCAATGAGCAGTTCTTC	CASSLLGRGALINEQFF
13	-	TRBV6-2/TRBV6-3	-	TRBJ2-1	TGTGCCAGCAGTTTCGGAGGGTGGAATGAGCAGTTCTTC	CASSFGGWNEQFF
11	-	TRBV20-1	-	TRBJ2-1	TGCAGTGCTAGGTGGGGCAATGAGCAGTTCTTC	CSARWGNEQFF
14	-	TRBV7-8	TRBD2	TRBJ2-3	TGTGCCAGCTTCGGGACTAATTCCCCAGATACGCAGTATTTT	CASFGTNSPDTQYF
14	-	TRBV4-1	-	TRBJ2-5	TGCGCCAGCAGCCATTTAGCAGGCCAAGAGACCCAGTACTTC	CASSHLAGQETQYF
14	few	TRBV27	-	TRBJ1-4	TGTGCCAGCAGTTGGGGGGGTCTCGGTGAAAAACTGTTTTTT	CASSWGGLGEKLFF
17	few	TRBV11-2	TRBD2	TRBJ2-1	TGTGCCAGCAGCTGGGGACTAGCGGGGGCGCAGGACAATGAGCAGTTCTTC	CASSWGLAGAQDNEQFF
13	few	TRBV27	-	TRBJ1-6	TGTGCCAGCAGTTTAGGAGGTCCTTCACCCCTCCACTTT	CASSLGGPSPLHF
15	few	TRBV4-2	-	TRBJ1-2	TGTGCCAGCAGCCAAGAACACAGCCCTAACTATGGCTACACCTTC	CASSQEHSPNYGYTF
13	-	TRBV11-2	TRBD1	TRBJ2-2	TGTGCCAGTGGACAGGAGCCTCTCGGGGAGCTGTTTTTT	CASGQEPLGELFF
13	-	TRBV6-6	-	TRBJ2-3	TGTGCCAGCAGTAAAGGGGGGACAGATACGCAGTATTTT	CASSKGGTDTQYF
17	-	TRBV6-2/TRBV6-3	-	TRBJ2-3	TGTGCCAGCAGTCCACTCGAGATGTTAGGGGCAGCAGTTACGCAGTATTTT	CASSPLEMLGAAVTQYF
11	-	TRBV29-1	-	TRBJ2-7	TGCAGCGTTGGCCAGACCTACGAGCAGTACTTC	CSVGQTYEQYF
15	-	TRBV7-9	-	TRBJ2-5	TGTGCCAGCAGAAAGACACCGGGGCCCCAAGAGACCCAGTACTTC	CASRKTPGPQETQYF
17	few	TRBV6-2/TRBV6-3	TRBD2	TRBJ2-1	TGTGCCAGCAGTTCTCACCTCGGGGGGGCCTCCTACAATGAGCAGTTCTTC	CASSSHLGGASYNEQFF
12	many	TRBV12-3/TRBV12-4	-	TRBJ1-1	TGTGCCAGCAGTTCAATGAACACTGAAGCTTTCTTT	CASSSMNTEAFF
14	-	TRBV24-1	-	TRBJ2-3	TGTGCCACCAGTGGATTAGTCCACCCAGATACGCAGTATTTT	CATSGLVHPDTQYF
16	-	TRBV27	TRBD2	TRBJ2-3	TGTGCCAGCAGTCCCCATAGCGGGGGGACCACAGATACGCAGTATTTT	CASSPHSGGTTDTQYF
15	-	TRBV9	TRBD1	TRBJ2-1	TGTGCCAGCAGCTCTGGACCTTCAGGGGGCTATGAGCAGTTCTTC	CASSSGPSGGYEQFF
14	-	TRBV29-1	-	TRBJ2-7	TGCAGCGTTGAGGTAGGGGAGGAGACTTACGAGCAGTACTTC	CSVEVGEETYEQYF
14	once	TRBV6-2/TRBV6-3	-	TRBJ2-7	TGTGCCAGCAGTTACTCTAGCGGCGGGGCGGAGCAGTACTTC	CASSYSSGGAEQYF
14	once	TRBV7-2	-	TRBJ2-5	TGTGCCAGCAGCTTAATGGTGGCGGGGGAGACCCAGTACTTC	CASSLMVAGETQYF
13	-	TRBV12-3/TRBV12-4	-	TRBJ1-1	TGTGCCAGCAGTTTTTCCCAGAACACTGAAGCTTTCTTT	CASSFSQNTEAFF
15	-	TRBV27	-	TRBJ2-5	TGTGCCAGCAGTGCGACTTCGGGGGCGTGGGAGACCCAGTACTTC	CASSATSGAWETQYF
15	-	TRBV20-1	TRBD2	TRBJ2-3	TGCAGTGCTCTGACTGGGCGCGGGGGGGCCGATACGCAGTATTTT	CSALTGRGGADTQYF
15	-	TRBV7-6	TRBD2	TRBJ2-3	TGTGCCAGCAGCCGGACTAGCGTTGCCACAGATACGCAGTATTTT	CASSRTSVATDTQYF
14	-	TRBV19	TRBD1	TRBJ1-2	TGTGCCAGTAGTATAATCGGACAGGGGGATGGCTACACCTTC	CASSIIGQGDGYTF
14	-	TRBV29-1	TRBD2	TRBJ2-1	TGCAGCGCTGGACTAGCGGGTTACTACAATGAGCAGTTCTTC	CSAGLAGYYNEQFF
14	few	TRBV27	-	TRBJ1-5	TGTGCCAGCAGTTTGAGGGACAACAATCAGCCCCAGCATTTT	CASSLRDNNQPQHF
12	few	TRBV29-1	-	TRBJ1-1	TGCAGCGTTGAAGGTCGAGCGTCCGAAGCTTTCTTT	CSVEGRASEAFF
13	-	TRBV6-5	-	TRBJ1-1	TGTGCCAGCAGTTACATGGGAAACACTGAAGCTTTCTTT	CASSYMGNTEAFF
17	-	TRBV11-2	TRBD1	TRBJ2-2	TGTGCCAGCAGCTTCAGTCCCGGACAGGGGAACACCGGGGAGCTGTTTTTT	CASSFSPGQGNTGELFF
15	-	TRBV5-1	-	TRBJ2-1	TGCGCCAGCAGCTTGGCACTCCTTAGAGACAATGAGCAGTTCTTC	CASSLALLRDNEQFF
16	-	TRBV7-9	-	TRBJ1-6	TGTGCCAGCAGCTTAGGGCTCGACAGCACGGGGTCACCCCTCCACTTT	CASSLGLDSTGSPLHF
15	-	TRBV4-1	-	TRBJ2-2	TGCGCCAGCAGCCGGGGGAAAAAAAACACCGGGGAGCTGTTTTTT	CASSRGKKNTGELFF
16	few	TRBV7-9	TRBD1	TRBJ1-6	TGTGCCAGCAGCTTCCTGCCGGGACAGGGGTTTTCACCCCTCCACTTT	CASSFLPGQGFSPLHF
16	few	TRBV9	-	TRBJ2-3	TGTGCCAGCAGCGAGGGACGGGGAGAGAGCACAGATACGCAGTATTTT	CASSEGRGESTDTQYF
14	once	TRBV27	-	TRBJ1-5	TGTGCCAGCAGTTTGGCGGGGCTGGATCAGCCCCAGCATTTT	CASSLAGLDQPQHF
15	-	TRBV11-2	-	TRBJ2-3	TGTGCCAGCAGCCCGGGGAGTCAAGTACCAGATACGCAGTATTTT	CASSPGSQVPDTQYF
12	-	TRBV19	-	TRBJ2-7	TGTGCCAGTAGCAATAACAGGGACGAGCAGTACTTC	CASSNNRDEQYF
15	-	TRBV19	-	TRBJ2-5	TGTGCCAGTAGTAGGGGCCGGGGGGCCCAAGAGACCCAGTACTTC	CASSRGRGAQETQYF
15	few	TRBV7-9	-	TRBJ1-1	TGTGCCAGCAGCTCAGTCGACGGAGAGAACACTGAAGCTTTCTTT	CASSSVDGENTEAFF
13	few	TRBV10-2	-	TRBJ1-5	TGCGCCAGCAGCCCCGGGGACGCCCAGCCCCAGCATTTT	CASSPGDAQPQHF
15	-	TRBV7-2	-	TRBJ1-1	TGTGCCAGCAGCTTACTGTCACCTTTGAACACTGAAGCTTTCTTT	CASSLLSPLNTEAFF
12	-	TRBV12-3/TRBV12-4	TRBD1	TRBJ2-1	TGTGCCAGCAGTTCGGACAGGGGAGAGCAGTTCTTC	CASSSDRGEQFF